The following is a T cell receptor (beta chain) sequence with its context. Its specificity is unknown. This sample is part of a study of graft-versus-host responses after intestinal transplantation. Repertoires were generated with immunoSEQ multiplex PCR, while TCRdb's copy carries only in-frame clones and drops some. The sample carries tens of thousands of clones, approximately 94% recorded once. The input for sequencing was unstimulated CD4+ T cells sorted from spleen or lymph node cells, taken before transplant. The source is a human donor who was the organ donor for an intestinal transplant.

CDR3 bases: TGTGCCTGGCAGGGGCGCTTATTGGACACTGAAGCTTTCTTT. It yields the protein CAWQGRLLDTEAFF. The chain uses TRBV30 and TRBJ1-1; tentatively, D is TRBD1 (6 bases). The ends were cut back, 5 bases at V and 3 bases at J, with 16 bases in the middle. The CDR3 is made up of 14 amino acids. Germline assignment: CDR1 GTSNPN and CDR2 SVGIG (reference sequence).